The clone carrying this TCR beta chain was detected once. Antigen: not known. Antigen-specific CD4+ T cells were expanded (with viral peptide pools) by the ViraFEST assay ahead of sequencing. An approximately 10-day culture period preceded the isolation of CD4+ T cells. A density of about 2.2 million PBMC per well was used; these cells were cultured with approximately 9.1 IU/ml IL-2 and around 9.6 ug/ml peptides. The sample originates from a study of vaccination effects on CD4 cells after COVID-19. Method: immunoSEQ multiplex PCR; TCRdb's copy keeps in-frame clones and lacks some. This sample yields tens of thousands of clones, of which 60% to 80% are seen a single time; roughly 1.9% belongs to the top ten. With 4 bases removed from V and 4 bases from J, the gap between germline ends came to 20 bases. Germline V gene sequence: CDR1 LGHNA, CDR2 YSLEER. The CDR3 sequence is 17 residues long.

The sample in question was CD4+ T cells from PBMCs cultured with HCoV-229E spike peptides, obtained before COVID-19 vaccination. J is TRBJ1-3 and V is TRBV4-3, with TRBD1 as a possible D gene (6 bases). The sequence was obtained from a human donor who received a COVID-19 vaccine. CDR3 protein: CASSRDLGHLGGNTIYF. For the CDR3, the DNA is TGCGCCAGCAGCCGGGACCTGGGACACCTGGGGGGAAACACCATATATTTT.